The T cell receptor (beta chain) described here comes from a study of tumor and adjacent non-tumor tissue in lung cancer. At the level of the study: Around 4.4 million productive TCRbeta reads were obtained per sample on average.

Points on this clonotype: A read error may produce the germline difference seen at one junction end.

RNA was extracted from bulk tissue without any cell sorting. Three rounds of nested PCR, following a modified ARM-PCR protocol, produced the TCRbeta library. TCRdb recomputed calls from the multiplex PCR reads with MiXCR, one row per CDR3 protein. The data contain over 110,000 distinct CDR3 sequences, approximately 70% of them singletons. The CDR3 contains 14 residues. The V gene's germline CDR1 is GTSNPN and CDR2 SVGIG (reference sequence). This chain uses TRBV30 with TRBJ1-4, with D hard to call. The receptor was isolated from a man aged 55 to 70 with small cell lung cancer. The material sequenced was lung tumor tissue. CDR3 residues: CAWSVQYREEKLFF. CDR3 sequence (DNA): TGTGCATGGAGTGTACAATATAGGGAGGAAAAACTGTTTTTT.